This T cell receptor (beta chain) was sequenced for a study of identical twins. TCRdb re-analysed the 5' RACE reads in MiXCR, keeping a single row per CDR3 protein. Here the sample spans roughly 720,000 distinct CDR3 sequences, around a sixth being singletons. This clonotype was seen a handful of times. CDR1 and CDR2 (germline): ENHRY, SYGVKD. There are 18 residues in the CDR3. V lost 10 bases to trimming and J lost 2 bases; unmatched junction nucleotides: 17. The sample was also reused in another study, on T cells expressing NK-cell markers. That publication notes: Obtained from sorted CD3+CD56+NKG2C+, CD3+CD56+NKG2C- and CD3+CD56-NKG2C+ T cells were the TCR beta repertoires. The authors applied an anti-gamma-delta TCR antibody in several experiments, and it restricted sorting to alpha-beta TCR T cells. Dominant NKG2C+ clonotypes in six donors made up about 1.0-7.0% of CD8+ T cells.

This sequence was found in a woman under 30 in good health. The genes are TRBV10-3 and TRBJ2-1; 10 nucleotides match TRBD2. Source material: PBMCs. The CDR3 sequence: CANARSGGQLTAYNEQFF. The CDR3 DNA is TGTGCCAACGCCCGTAGCGGGGGGCAACTTACCGCCTACAATGAGCAGTTCTTC.